This TCR beta chain was recovered during a study of Graves' ophthalmopathy and Graves' hyperthyroidism (dated 2018 in TCRdb). Concerning the study at large: Peripheral blood was collected before any treatment was given, at the time of initial diagnosis. To explore V-J signatures distinguishing ophthalmopathy from hyperthyroidism, a discovery set of around 100 patients (43 ophthalmopathy, over 55 stable hyperthyroidism) was enrolled. In total, 135 blood samples were TCR-sequenced: 40 to 45 ophthalmopathy, over 70 hyperthyroidism and about 17 hyperthyroidism-to-ophthalmopathy patients. In about six hyperthyroidism patients, the T-cell repertoires found in thyroid tissue were compared with those found in blood. Following sampling, methimazole starting at 30 mg daily was administered to hyperthyroidism patients, and high-dose intravenous methylprednisolone was administered to ophthalmopathy patients. An independent validation cohort was composed of approximately 18 hyperthyroidism patients and 17 patients who later progressed from hyperthyroidism to ophthalmopathy. The study used TCR beta repertoire signatures to distinguish Graves' ophthalmopathy from Graves' hyperthyroidism and to predict progression to ophthalmopathy.

Many counts were recorded for this clonotype. Its antigen is currently not known. One base away there is no much larger clone; base qualities are not given. TCR beta CDR3 regions were amplified from RNA transcripts for repertoire sequencing. HTBI primers and the Qiagen OneStep RT-PCR kit were used in a first-round RT-PCR, which was followed by a second-round multiplex PCR, size selection and purification. Libraries were sequenced on an Illumina HiSeq2000 using paired-end 100 bp reads. Regarding the original processing steps: SOAPnuke was used for read processing, and reads with adapters, uncalled bases, a mean Phred below 15, or no exact constant-primer or identifier match were discarded. COPE v1.2.5 was used to merge high-quality paired reads. Clonotypes were defined as unique nucleotide sequences and were aligned to IMGT TRB V, D and J references using MiTCR v1.1. Analysis was restricted to V-J combinations with a frequency above 0.0001, which covered over 98% of repertoires. For each V-J combination, a TCR clonal expansion and chaos score was defined as the ratio of F50 clonal expansion to chaos observed in the TCRdist matrix. Welch's t-statistics and random forest were used to reduce the features to some 13 V-J combinations, which were then used as input to a naive Bayes classifier. Thyroid-blood repertoire similarity was quantified with the Morisita-Horn index. TCRdb trimmed public reads at Q25 via fastp, called clones via MiXCR and kept in-frame beta chains. Merged by CDR3 protein, the rows form single entries marked with the most common genes and DNA. TCRdb's processing, not the authors', yielded these V and J calls. For this sample there are 300,000 or so distinct CDR3 sequences; roughly 15% appear just once. Of the sample, about 12% falls within the top ten clones.

The ophthalmopathy patients had moderately to severely active disease, with a Clinical Activity Score of 3 or higher, a NOSPECS grade of 4 or higher, and a disease duration of less than 3 months. Patients with other autoimmune diseases, uncontrolled infections, pregnancy or lactation were excluded. Clinical symptoms, serum thyroxine, TRAb, thyroid ultrasound and orbital computed tomography formed the basis of the diagnosis. Ficoll-Paque density gradient centrifugation was used to isolate PBMCs from 10 ml of fresh peripheral blood. Total RNA was extracted using Trizol reagent, and RNA quality was checked on an Agilent 2100 Bioanalyzer. Overall results and qualifications from the work: Ophthalmopathy was separated from stable hyperthyroidism by the 13-signature model with about 88% sensitivity and about 81% specificity in cross-validation and with 80%/75% in the test set. In validation, the model predicted ophthalmopathy progression with 55% to 71% sensitivity and roughly 72% specificity; some 13 predicted patients were CT-confirmed with GO in a median of 6.5 months. Most expanded thyroid clonotypes with a frequency above 0.001 also appeared in blood, which suggests that blood repertoires may reflect the immune response in the thyroid. Sample size was not predetermined statistically, and investigators were not blinded to group allocation.

Relative to germline, V is 3 bases shorter and J is 4 bases shorter, with 12 bases between their ends. From the cysteine through the phenylalanine, the CDR3 covers 14 amino acids. The CDR3 DNA has 42 bases and is translated from base 1. This receptor was identified in an adult man with Graves' ophthalmopathy. This chain joins TRBV12-3 or TRBV12-4 to TRBJ1-2, and TRBD1 may be the D gene, going by 6 matching bases. The material sequenced was peripheral blood. The CDR3 region reads CASSFRTVGYGYTF. In nucleotides, the sequence is TGTGCCAGCAGTTTTAGGACAGTAGGCTATGGCTACACCTTC.